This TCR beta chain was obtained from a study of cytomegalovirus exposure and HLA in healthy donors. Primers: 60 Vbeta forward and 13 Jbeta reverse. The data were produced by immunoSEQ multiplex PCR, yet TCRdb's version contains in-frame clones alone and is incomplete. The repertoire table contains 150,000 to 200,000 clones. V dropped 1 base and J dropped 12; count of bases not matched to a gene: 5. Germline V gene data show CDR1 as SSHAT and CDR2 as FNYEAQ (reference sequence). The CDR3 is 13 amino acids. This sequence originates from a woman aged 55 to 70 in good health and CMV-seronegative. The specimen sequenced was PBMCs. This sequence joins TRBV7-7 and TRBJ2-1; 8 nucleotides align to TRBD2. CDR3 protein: CASSLGREAGQFF. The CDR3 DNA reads TGTGCCAGCAGCTTAGGGCGGGAGGCCGGGCAGTTCTTC.